This entry lists 26 T cell receptor beta chains sequenced from one sample in a study of cytomegalovirus exposure and HLA in healthy donors. PCR was performed using 60 Vbeta and 13 Jbeta primers. Profiled with immunoSEQ multiplex PCR; TCRdb holds only in-frame clones, not every one. The table has about 150,000 clones, about 60% seen once. Sequencing was performed on PBMCs. Every receptor here comes from a woman aged 55-69 years in good health and CMV-seropositive.

This chain uses TRBV11-2 with TRBJ1-2; TRBD1 aligns across 8 bases. This CDR3 is built from 14 residues. J gave up 2 bases and V 3 bases, and 2 bases lay outside the gene matches. Germline V lookup: CDR1 SGHAT, CDR2 FQNNGV. The CDR3 is CASSFGQGNYGYTF. In nucleotides, the CDR3 is TGTGCCAGCAGCTTCGGACAGGGAAACTATGGCTACACCTTC. Filled out from reference TRBV11-2 and TRBJ1-2, the complete variable domain reads EAGVAQSPRYKIIEKRQSVAFWCNPISGHATLYWYQQILGQGPKLLIQFQNNGVVDDSQLPKDRFSAERLKGVDSTLKIQPAKLEDSAVYLCASSFGQGNYGYTFGSGTRLTVV.

This clone showed up just a few times. The chain recombines TRBV7-8 with TRBJ2-7; maybe TRBD1 (6 bases). The CDR3 loop spans 13 amino acids. Trimming removed 4 bases at V and 3 bases at J, with 10 bases between. Germline V CDR1 and CDR2: SGHVS, FQNEAQ. The CDR3 nucleotides are TGTGCCAGCAGCTCCGCGGACAGCTACGAGCAGTACTTC. Translating it yields CASSSADSYEQYF.

The V and J genes are TRBV5-1 and TRBJ2-1; D might be TRBD1 (5 bases). V lost 3 bases to trimming and J lost 3 bases, with 13 bases between them. This CDR3 comprises 15 residues. Germline V gene sequence: CDR1 SGHRS, CDR2 YFSETQ. CDR3 sequence reads: CASSSSTGFYNEQFF. The DNA for the CDR3 is TGCGCCAGCAGCTCCTCCACAGGTTTCTACAATGAGCAGTTCTTC.

The count of this clone is one. The chain links TRBV6-6 to TRBJ2-3; D remains ambiguous. In germline, CDR1 is MNHNY, CDR2 SVGAGI (reference sequence). The CDR3 is 15 amino acids. Trimming took 3 bases from V and 0 from J, leaving 10 bases between them. CDR3 nucleotides: TGTGCCAGCAGTTATGGTGGCTCGAGCACAGATACGCAGTATTTT. Translated, it gives CASSYGGSSTDTQYF.

The chain recombines TRBV5-1 with TRBJ2-3; 9 nucleotides align to TRBD2. Trimming removed 6 bases from V and 0 bases from J; junction bases left unmatched: 8. The CDR3 contains 16 residues. Germline values: CDR1 SGHRS, CDR2 YFSETQ. Here the CDR3 DNA reads TGCGCCAGCACTCCTGGACTAGCGACAAGCACAGATACGCAGTATTTT. It codes for CASTPGLATSTDTQYF.

The chain carries TRBV7-9 and TRBJ2-7; D ambiguous. The V and J ends lost 4 bases and 2 bases respectively, with 6 bases between them. CDR3 length equals 12 residues. Per germline, CDR1 SEHNR and CDR2 FQNEAQ (reference sequence). The CDR3 region is CASSSAAYEQYF. CDR3 DNA sequence: TGTGCCAGCAGCTCGGCGGCCTACGAGCAGTACTTC.

V usage is TRBV5-5 and J usage is TRBJ1-4; D is possibly TRBD1 (5 bases). The germline V and J ends were trimmed by 4 bases and 7 bases, with 17 bases remaining between them. The germline CDR1 and CDR2 sequences are SGHKS and YYEKEE (reference sequence). The CDR3 consists of 15 residues. The CDR3 coding sequence is TGTGCCAGCAGCATCCAGGGAACGGGGGTTGAAAAACTGTTTTTT. It is translated as CASSIQGTGVEKLFF.

The rearrangement uses TRBV2 and TRBJ1-5; TRBD1 agrees at 7 bases. The V gene's germline CDR1 is SNHLY and CDR2 FYNNEI. The CDR3 spans 13 residues. The V and J ends lost 6 bases and 2 bases, in that order; junction bases with no gene match: 1. The CDR3 DNA sequence: TGTGCCAGCAGCACAGGGGGCAATCAGCCCCAGCATTTT. Its protein product is CASSTGGNQPQHF.

The V call is TRBV6-5, the J call TRBJ2-5, with TRBD1 matching 7 bases. This CDR3 comprises 15 residues. V lost 3 bases and J lost 5; bases outside the gene matches: 9. Germline CDR1 is MNHEY and CDR2 is SVGAGI. CDR3 loop: CASSYGRGGGETQYF. In DNA, the CDR3 is TGTGCCAGCAGTTATGGTAGAGGGGGCGGTGAGACCCAGTACTTC.

This chain connects TRBV4-1 to TRBJ1-4; no firm D call. Germline lookup yields CDR1 MGHRA and CDR2 YSYEKL. With 2 bases removed from V and 7 bases from J, the gap between germline ends came to 14 bases. CDR3 size: 15 residues. The CDR3 loop is CASSQSYGGGEKLFF. CDR3 nucleotide sequence: TGCGCCAGCAGCCAAAGTTACGGAGGTGGTGAAAAACTGTTTTTT.

This sequence joins TRBV27 and TRBJ2-1; D is unclear. This CDR3 comprises 15 residues. Germline V CDR1 and CDR2: MNHEY, SMNVEV (reference sequence). V was trimmed by 2 bases and J by 1 base, leaving 9 bases between them. The DNA for the CDR3 is TGTGCCAGCAGTTTACGAGCGTCGTCCTACAATGAGCAGTTCTTC. Encoded protein: CASSLRASSYNEQFF.

The genes are TRBV28 and TRBJ1-5, with 9 positions matching TRBD1. CDR3 length: 15 residues. The V gene end was trimmed by 3 bases and the J gene end by 4 bases; junction bases not matched to a gene: 4. Germline loops: CDR1 MDHEN, CDR2 SYDVKM. The CDR3 region has the DNA TGTGCCAGCAGTTTCCTGACAGGGGGAAATCAGCCCCAGCATTTT. Its translation: CASSFLTGGNQPQHF.

J is TRBJ2-7 and V is TRBV30, with D perhaps matching TRBD1 (6 bases). V gave up 2 bases and J gave up 2 bases, with 16 bases separating them. The CDR3 has 15 residues. The germline gives CDR1 GTSNPN, CDR2 SVGIG (reference sequence). The DNA for the CDR3 is TGTGCCTGGAGTCAGGACAGTTCTATAACCTACGAGCAGTACTTC. Translation: CAWSQDSSITYEQYF.

The genes are TRBV9 and TRBJ2-5; 14 bases fit TRBD2. J lost 4 bases, V lost 3 bases, and 5 bases had no gene match. CDR1 SGDLS and CDR2 YYNGEE come from the germline V gene. This CDR3 has 16 residues. CDR3 residues: CASSEGTSGSLETQYF. The CDR3 coding sequence is TGTGCCAGCAGCGAGGGGACTAGCGGGAGTTTAGAGACCCAGTACTTC.

The J gene is TRBJ1-1, the V gene TRBV5-1; the match to TRBD1 covers 9 bases. The V and J ends lost 4 bases and 6 bases, in that order; junction bases with no gene match: 16. The CDR3 has 17 residues. CDR1 and CDR2 from the germline V gene are SGHRS and YFSETQ. The CDR3 here is CASSPVPGQGGIAEAFF. In DNA form, the CDR3 reads TGCGCCAGCAGCCCCGTCCCGGGACAGGGAGGGATCGCTGAAGCTTTCTTT. The complete variable domain, with remaining parts taken from reference TRBV5-1 and TRBJ1-1, reads KAGVTQTPRYLIKTRGQQVTLSCSPISGHRSVSWYQQTPGQGLQFLFEYFSETQRNKGNFPGRFSGRQFSNSRSEMNVSTLELGDSALYLCASSPVPGQGGIAEAFFGQGTRLTVV.

This chain uses TRBV28 with TRBJ2-3; 13 bases agree with TRBD2. Germline loops: CDR1 MDHEN, CDR2 SYDVKM. The CDR3 contains 18 residues. The ends lost 7 bases at V and 6 bases at J; junction bases unmatched: 16. CDR3 amino acids: CASTAYAGLAGVADTQYF. The CDR3 region has the DNA TGTGCCAGCACCGCTTATGCTGGACTAGCGGGAGTTGCGGATACGCAGTATTTT.

The DNA of the CDR3 is TGTGCCAGCAGTTCACAGGGGTCTCCTTACAATGAGCAGTTCTTC. As protein: CASSSQGSPYNEQFF. The chain uses TRBV27 and TRBJ2-1, with TRBD1 matching 7 bases. From germline, CDR1 is MNHEY and CDR2 SMNVEV (reference sequence). V trimming: 4 bases; J trimming: 4 bases; junction bases outside the gene matches: 7. This CDR3 is 15 amino acids long.

The chain combines TRBV7-8 with TRBJ2-7; the match to TRBD2 covers 7 bases. V lost 5 bases, J lost 2 bases, and 9 bases stayed unmatched. In germline, CDR1 is SGHVS, CDR2 FQNEAQ. The CDR3 has 15 residues. The chain's CDR3 is CASSPRLAPAYEQYF. In DNA form, the CDR3 reads TGTGCCAGCAGCCCCCGACTAGCCCCGGCCTACGAGCAGTACTTC. Full variable domain (missing parts from reference TRBV7-8 and TRBJ2-7): GAGVSQSPRYKVAKRGQDVALRCDPISGHVSLFWYQQALGQGPEFLTYFQNEAQLDKSGLPSDRFFAERPEGSVSTLKIQRTQQEDSAVYLCASSPRLAPAYEQYFGPGTRLTVT.

This clone was detected a few times. The V call is TRBV9, the J call TRBJ2-1, with a weak D call TRBD2 (6 bases). From germline, CDR1 is SGDLS and CDR2 YYNGEE. The V gene lost 8 bases and the J gene lost 6 bases, with 18 bases spanning the gap. CDR3 length equals 14 residues. CDR3 nucleotides: TGTGCCAGTAGAAAGAGCGGGTCGAGCAATGAGCAGTTCTTC. Translated: CASRKSGSSNEQFF.

The J gene is TRBJ1-5, the V gene TRBV28; TRBD1 matches at 9 bases. There are 16 residues in the CDR3. Trimming cost V 2 bases and J 6 bases; bases outside gene matches: 8. Germline loops: CDR1 MDHEN, CDR2 SYDVKM. CDR3 DNA sequence: TGTGCCAGCAGTTTAGGGGACAGGGCCCGTACTCAGCCCCAGCATTTT. It encodes CASSLGDRARTQPQHF. Supplemented by reference TRBV28 and TRBJ1-5, the full variable domain reads DVKVTQSSRYLVKRTGEKVFLECVQDMDHENMFWYRQDPGLGLRLIYFSYDVKMKEKGDIPEGYSVSREKKERFSLILESASTNQTSMYLCASSLGDRARTQPQHFGDGTRLSIL.

The chain links TRBV11-1 to TRBJ1-2; TRBD1 matches 7 bases. This CDR3 is 14 amino acids long. CDR1 is SGHAT and CDR2 is FQDESV in the germline V gene (reference sequence). Trimming took 5 bases from V and 2 from J; bases not matched to a gene: 5. The CDR3 spells CASSGQVANYGYTF. The CDR3 DNA follows: TGTGCCAGCAGCGGACAGGTCGCGAACTATGGCTACACCTTC.

The gene calls are TRBV4-3 and TRBJ2-3; TRBD2 matches 11 bases. V lost 1 base and J lost 5; bases outside the gene matches: 2. The CDR3 is 15 residues long. Germline loops: CDR1 LGHNA, CDR2 YSLEER. CDR3 region: CASSQALAGGDTQYF. The CDR3 DNA follows: TGCGCCAGCAGCCAAGCTCTAGCGGGAGGAGATACGCAGTATTTT.

The chain combines TRBV28 with TRBJ2-4, with D possibly being TRBD2 (5 bases). V shed 4 bases and J shed 9 bases, with 10 bases lying between them. Germline assignment: CDR1 MDHEN and CDR2 SYDVKM. The CDR3 has 12 amino acids. The CDR3 loop reads CASSSRGFIQYF. Here the CDR3 DNA reads TGTGCCAGCAGTTCACGGGGTTTCATTCAGTACTTC.

This clone has only one observation. J is TRBJ2-7 and V is TRBV6-5; 10 nucleotides match TRBD1. Germline loops: CDR1 MNHEY, CDR2 SVGAGI. The length of the CDR3 is 15 residues. V trimming: 6 bases; J trimming: 9 bases; junction bases outside the gene matches: 14. The CDR3 region is CASSRPGQGNLAQYF. The CDR3 DNA sequence: TGTGCCAGCAGCCGCCCGGGACAGGGGAATCTGGCGCAGTACTTC.

In this sample, this clone turned up a few times. This chain joins TRBV6-5 and TRBJ2-3; D is possibly TRBD1 (6 bases). CDR3 length equals 14 residues. V lost 6 bases to trimming and J lost 6 bases, with 16 bases between them. CDR1 is MNHEY, CDR2 SVGAGI, per germline. CDR3 protein: CASRHYIQGDTQYF. The CDR3, as DNA: TGTGCCAGCAGACACTATATCCAGGGGGATACGCAGTATTTT.

This chain uses TRBV5-4 with TRBJ2-4; 7 nucleotides agree with TRBD1. Germline V gene data show CDR1 as SGHNT and CDR2 as YYREEE (reference sequence). The CDR3 sequence is 14 residues long. After removal of 4 bases from V and 2 bases from J, the junction contained 3 bases not matched to a gene. The CDR3 coding sequence is TGTGCCAGCAGCCCACAGGGGTCCAAAAACATTCAGTACTTC. Its translation is CASSPQGSKNIQYF.